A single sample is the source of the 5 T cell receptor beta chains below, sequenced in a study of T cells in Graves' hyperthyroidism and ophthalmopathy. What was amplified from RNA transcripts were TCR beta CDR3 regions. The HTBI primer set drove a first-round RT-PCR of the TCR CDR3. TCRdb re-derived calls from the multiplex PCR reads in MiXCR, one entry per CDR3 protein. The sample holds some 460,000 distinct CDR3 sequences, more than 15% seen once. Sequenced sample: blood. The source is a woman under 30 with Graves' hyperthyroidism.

The CDR3 DNA sequence: TGCAGCGTTGAGTTTTACCGAGGACGGGTTGGCTACGAGCAGTACTTC. Translation: CSVEFYRGRVGYEQYF. The chain links TRBV29-1 to TRBJ2-7; no firm D call. The V end lost 3 bases, the J end lost 3 bases, and 21 bases lay between the germline ends. Germline CDR1 reads SQVTM; CDR2 reads ANQGSEA. This CDR3 spans 16 amino acids.

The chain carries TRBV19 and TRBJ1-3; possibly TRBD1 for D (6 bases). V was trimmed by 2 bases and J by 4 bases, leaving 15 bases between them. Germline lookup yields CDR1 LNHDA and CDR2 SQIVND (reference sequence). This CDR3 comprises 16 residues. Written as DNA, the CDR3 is TGTGCCAGTAGTATAAGTAGTTGGGGGCTCGGAAACACCATATATTTT. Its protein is CASSISSWGLGNTIYF.

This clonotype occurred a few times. The CDR3 spells CASSQPSKNEQFF. The CDR3 coding sequence is TGTGCCAGCAGCCAACCCAGTAAAAATGAGCAGTTCTTC. This chain connects TRBV3-1 to TRBJ2-1; D is undetermined. The length of the CDR3 is 13 residues. The germline V and J ends were trimmed by 2 bases and 7 bases, with 9 bases remaining between them. CDR1 LGHDT and CDR2 YNNKEL come from the germline V gene (reference sequence).

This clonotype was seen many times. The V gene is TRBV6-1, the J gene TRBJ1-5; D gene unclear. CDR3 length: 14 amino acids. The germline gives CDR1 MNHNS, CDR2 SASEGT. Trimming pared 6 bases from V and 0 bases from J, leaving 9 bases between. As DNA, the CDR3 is TGTGCCAGCAGGGCAGAATATAGCAATCAGCCCCAGCATTTT. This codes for CASRAEYSNQPQHF.

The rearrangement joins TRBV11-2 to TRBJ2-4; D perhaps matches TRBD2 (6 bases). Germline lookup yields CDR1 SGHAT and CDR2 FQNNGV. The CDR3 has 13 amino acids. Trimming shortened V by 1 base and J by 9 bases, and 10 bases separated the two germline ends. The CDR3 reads CASSLAVGGIQYF. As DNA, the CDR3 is TGTGCCAGCAGCTTAGCGGTGGGAGGCATTCAGTACTTC.